This T cell receptor (beta chain) emerged from a study of shared clonotypes between healthy human individuals. Data came from immunoSEQ multiplex PCR; TCRdb stores just in-frame clones and leaves some out. This table holds about 680,000 clones, around 78% found once. Germline CDR1 and CDR2: MNHNY and SVGAGI (reference sequence). Germline trimming cut 2 bases from V and 3 bases from J; bases unmatched to any gene: 6. This CDR3 region has 15 residues. The origin of this receptor is a woman younger than 45 in good health. The sequenced material came from memory CD4+ T cells sorted from blood. Subset indicated: CD45RA-negative fraction. The chain joins TRBV6-6 to TRBJ2-5; 7 nucleotides line up with TRBD2. CDR3 sequence: CASSYGGRTKETQYF. The CDR3 nucleotides are TGTGCCAGCAGTTACGGCGGGAGAACCAAAGAGACCCAGTACTTC.